The 15 T cell receptor beta chains below come from one sample, sequenced in a study of cytomegalovirus exposure and HLA in healthy donors (dated by TCRdb to about 2017). The library came from the immunoSEQ multiplex PCR assay. For the multiplex PCR, a mixture combining 60 forward primers for TCR Vbeta segments and 13 reverse primers for TCR Jbeta segments was used. The clones in this table, taken by TCRdb from immuneACCESS, are in-frame only. Not every clone is retained; where verified, under half of the shortfall comes from an unresolved V gene, and the cause of the rest is unknown. The sample has 45,000 to 60,000 clones on record. Around 17% of the sample goes to the ten largest clones. Specimen: PBMCs. Receptors were obtained from a male donor in good health and CMV-seronegative.

V and J are TRBV2 and TRBJ1-1; perhaps TRBD1 as D (5 bases). Germline values: CDR1 SNHLY, CDR2 FYNNEI. CDR3 size: 13 residues. V gave up 5 bases and J gave up 8 bases, with 15 bases separating them. CDR3: CASSRQSNGEAFF. The CDR3 nucleotides read TGTGCCAGCAGTCGACAGTCTAACGGCGAAGCTTTCTTT.

V usage is TRBV7-9 and J usage is TRBJ2-7, with D perhaps matching TRBD1 (6 bases). Trimming took off 5 bases at V and 2 bases at J, with 13 bases between the two ends. Germline V gene data show CDR1 as SEHNR and CDR2 as FQNEAQ (reference sequence). The CDR3 runs 14 residues. The CDR3 DNA reads TGTGCCAGCAGCAACTACAGGGCTCCCTACGAGCAGTACTTC. Amino acids: CASSNYRAPYEQYF. Full variable domain (missing parts from reference TRBV7-9 and TRBJ2-7): DTGVSQNPRHKITKRGQNVTFRCDPISEHNRLYWYRQTLGQGPEFLTYFQNEAQLEKSRLLSDRFSAERPKGSFSTLEIQRTEQGDSAMYLCASSNYRAPYEQYFGPGTRLTVT.

V and J are TRBV29-1 and TRBJ1-5; tentative D call: TRBD1 (6 bases). This CDR3 region has 13 residues. The V end was cut by 4 bases, the J end by 3 bases, with 10 bases between. Germline V CDR1 and CDR2: SQVTM, ANQGSEA. CDR3 nucleotide sequence: TGCAGCGTTGGGGGGGGCACCAATCAGCCCCAGCATTTT. The encoded protein is CSVGGGTNQPQHF.

The V gene is TRBV6-6, the J gene TRBJ2-7; 7 bases match TRBD1. The CDR3 length is 14 residues. J gave up 4 bases and V 7 bases, and 10 bases lay outside the gene matches. CDR1 and CDR2 from the germline V gene are MNHNY and SVGAGI (reference sequence). The CDR3 nucleotides are TGTGCCAGCAAACAGACAGGGAGAGGGTACGAGCAGTACTTC. Amino acid sequence: CASKQTGRGYEQYF.

The chain is built from TRBV7-6 and TRBJ1-6; D remains unclear. CDR1 and CDR2 (germline): SGHVS, FNYEAQ. CDR3 length: 13 amino acids. V shed 1 base and J shed 8 bases, with 6 bases lying between them. The CDR3 nucleotides are TGTGCCAGCAGCTTAGGTGGAGATTCACCCCTCCACTTT. This encodes CASSLGGDSPLHF.

The chain couples TRBV18 to TRBJ1-5; 11 bases are a match to TRBD1. The V and J ends lost 2 bases and 11 bases, in that order; junction bases with no gene match: 8. The CDR3 extends over 15 amino acids. Germline V CDR1 and CDR2: KGHSH, LQKENI. CDR3 DNA: TGTGCCAGCTCACCATCAAGGACAGGGGGCCAGGCCCAGCATTTT. Its protein is CASSPSRTGGQAQHF.

V and J are TRBV9 and TRBJ2-7; 14 bases fit TRBD2. The CDR3 contains 18 residues. Germline trimming cut 4 bases from V and 4 bases from J; bases unmatched to any gene: 13. The V gene's germline CDR1 is SGDLS and CDR2 YYNGEE. CDR3 nucleotide sequence: TGTGCCAGCAGCCCAGGGACTAGCGGGGGTAAAGGTCTGTACGAGCAGTACTTC. Translating it yields CASSPGTSGGKGLYEQYF.

The chain uses TRBV6-5 and TRBJ1-2; D possibly corresponds to TRBD1 (6 bases). Germline CDR1 is MNHEY and CDR2 is SVGAGI. The V end was cut by 6 bases, the J end by 4 bases, with 12 bases between. CDR3 size: 13 residues. The CDR3 reads CASSPGQFYGYTF. CDR3 nucleotides: TGTGCCAGCAGCCCTGGACAGTTCTATGGCTACACCTTC.

The chain combines TRBV19 with TRBJ1-5; D might be TRBD1 (5 bases). The CDR3 runs to 15 residues. Germline V lookup: CDR1 LNHDA, CDR2 SQIVND (reference sequence). V was trimmed by 4 bases and J by 9 bases, leaving 19 bases between them. The CDR3 region is CASSTRRGPVTPQHF. The CDR3 coding sequence is TGTGCCAGTAGTACCCGAAGGGGCCCGGTGACGCCCCAGCATTTT.

The chain joins TRBV30 to TRBJ2-7, with TRBD2 identical over 8 bases. The CDR3 contains 12 residues. Germline assignment: CDR1 GTSNPN and CDR2 SVGIG (reference sequence). Trimming at V came to 4 bases and at J to 4 bases, leaving 3 bases not matched to a gene. CDR3 sequence reads: CAWTGGGYEQYF. CDR3 sequence (DNA): TGTGCCTGGACGGGAGGGGGATACGAGCAGTACTTC.

The chain joins TRBV19 to TRBJ1-3; 9 bases map to TRBD1. In germline, CDR1 is LNHDA, CDR2 SQIVND (reference sequence). The CDR3 is 13 residues long. The V segment lost 9 bases and the J segment 2 bases; nucleotides outside the gene matches: 2. CDR3 amino acids: CASGQGTGNTIYF. Written as DNA, the CDR3 is TGTGCCAGCGGACAGGGGACTGGAAACACCATATATTTT.

The chain joins TRBV2 to TRBJ1-5; maybe TRBD1 (6 bases). The V gene lost 7 bases and the J gene lost 0 bases, with 16 bases spanning the gap. The CDR3 runs 16 residues. Germline CDR1 and CDR2: SNHLY and FYNNEI. In nucleotides, the CDR3 is TGTGCCAGCAACCTATTTGGACAGTCTAGCAATCAGCCCCAGCATTTT. Translated: CASNLFGQSSNQPQHF.

The chain employs TRBV6-1 and TRBJ2-7, with D possibly TRBD2 on 5 matching bases. The CDR3 totals 14 residues. Trimming left V 8 bases short and J 2 bases short, with 16 bases between. CDR1 and CDR2 (germline): MNHNS, SASEGT. CDR3 in amino acids: CASGPGVGAYEQYF. In DNA form, the CDR3 reads TGTGCCAGCGGACCCGGGGTGGGCGCCTACGAGCAGTACTTC.

The chain uses TRBV29-1 and TRBJ2-2; the D gene is possibly TRBD1 (6 bases). V was trimmed by 5 bases and J by 7 bases, leaving 14 bases between them. This CDR3 region has 13 residues. In germline, CDR1 is SQVTM, CDR2 ANQGSEA. CDR3 loop: CSVRYRDGGELFF. CDR3 coding DNA: TGCAGCGTTCGGTACAGGGATGGCGGGGAGCTGTTTTTT.

This chain uses TRBV19 with TRBJ1-2, with D unclear. The germline CDR1 and CDR2 sequences are LNHDA and SQIVND (reference sequence). This CDR3 spans 14 amino acids. V lost 1 base, J lost 3 bases, and 9 bases lay in between. The CDR3 sequence is CASSIAPEYYGYTF. The DNA of the CDR3 is TGTGCCAGTAGTATAGCCCCAGAATACTATGGCTACACCTTC.